This T cell receptor beta chain emerged from a study of T-cell memory formation after mild COVID-19. Study in general: Among the donors, TCR clusters were largely specific to each donor.

This clonotype was observed a handful of times. Deletions cut 0 bases from V and 3 bases from J, with 10 bases between. The CDR3 is 14 residues long. Germline V gene sequence: CDR1 SGDLS, CDR2 YYNGEE. One entry per CDR3 protein results from TCRdb running MiXCR on the 5' RACE reads. The sample has 250,000 to 350,000 distinct CDR3 sequences; 15% are singletons. This receptor was identified in a man between 18 and 29 years old who had mild COVID-19 (a few samples of this study predate the infection). Cell type and time point are not known. The chain recombines TRBV9 with TRBJ2-7; D is possibly TRBD2 (7 bases). Specimen: PBMCs or a T cell subset sorted from them (not recorded which). The chain's CDR3 is CASSVGGGRYEQYF. CDR3 coding DNA: TGTGCCAGCAGCGTAGGGGGGGGCCGCTACGAGCAGTACTTC.